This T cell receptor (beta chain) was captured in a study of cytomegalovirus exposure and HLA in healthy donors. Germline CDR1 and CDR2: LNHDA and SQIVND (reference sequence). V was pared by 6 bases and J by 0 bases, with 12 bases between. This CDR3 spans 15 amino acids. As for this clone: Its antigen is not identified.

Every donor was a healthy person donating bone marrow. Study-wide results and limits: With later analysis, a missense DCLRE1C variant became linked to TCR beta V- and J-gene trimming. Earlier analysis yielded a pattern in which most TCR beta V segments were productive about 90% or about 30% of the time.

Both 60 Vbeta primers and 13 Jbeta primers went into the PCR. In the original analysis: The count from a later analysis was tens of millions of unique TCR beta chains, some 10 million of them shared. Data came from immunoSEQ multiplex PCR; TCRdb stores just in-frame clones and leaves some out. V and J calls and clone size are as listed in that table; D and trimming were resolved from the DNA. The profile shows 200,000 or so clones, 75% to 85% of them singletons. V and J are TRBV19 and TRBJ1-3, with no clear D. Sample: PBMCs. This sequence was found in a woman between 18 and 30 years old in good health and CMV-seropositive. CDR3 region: CASRTSRVSGNTIYF. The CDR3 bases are TGTGCCAGTAGGACCTCACGGGTCTCTGGAAACACCATATATTTT.